This TCR beta chain was obtained from a study of identifying expanded T cells in peripheral blood. Worth noting for this clone: The antigen is undetermined.

Healthy donors had no documented immune events, such as infections, while sampled. Whole-study findings and limits: Differentially abundant clones: about 1.1 between replicates, 15 to 17 at around 15 days, 19 to 20 at four. Across healthy donors, higher total template counts meant significantly greater approximately two-week count variance.

Assay used: immunoSEQ multiplex PCR; TCRdb lists only in-frame clones, some missing. The table lists 100,000 to 150,000 clones, over 65% of them singletons, with approximately 3% in the top ten. Trimming stripped 10 bases from V and 2 bases from J, with 8 bases between. The CDR3 runs 11 residues. CDR1 and CDR2 from the germline V gene are MNHEY and SMNVEV (reference sequence). The chain couples TRBV27 to TRBJ1-1; D gene uncertain. Material for sequencing was blood. This TCR was recovered from a person between 18 and 75 years old in good health. The CDR3 reads CATQGNTEAFF. The CDR3 bases are TGTGCCACACAAGGCAACACTGAAGCTTTCTTT.